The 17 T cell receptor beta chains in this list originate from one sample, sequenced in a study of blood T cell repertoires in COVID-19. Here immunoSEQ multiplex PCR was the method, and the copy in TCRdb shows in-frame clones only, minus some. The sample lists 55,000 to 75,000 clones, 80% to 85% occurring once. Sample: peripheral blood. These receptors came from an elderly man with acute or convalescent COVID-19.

CDR3 protein: CASSSRVAGGPEQFF. In DNA, the CDR3 is TGTGCCAGCAGCTCAAGGGTAGCGGGAGGCCCTGAGCAGTTCTTC. The chain links TRBV7-2 to TRBJ2-1; 10 nucleotides match TRBD2. The length of the CDR3 is 15 residues. Germline trimming cut 4 bases from V and 9 bases from J; bases unmatched to any gene: 9. Looked up from germline, CDR1 is SGHTA and CDR2 is FQGNSA.

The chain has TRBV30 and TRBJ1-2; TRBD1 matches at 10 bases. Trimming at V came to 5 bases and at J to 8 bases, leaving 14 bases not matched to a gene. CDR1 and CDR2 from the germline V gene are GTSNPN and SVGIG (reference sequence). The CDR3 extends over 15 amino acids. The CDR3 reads CAWQPGQGNYVGYTF. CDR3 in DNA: TGTGCCTGGCAACCGGGACAGGGGAATTATGTGGGCTACACCTTC.

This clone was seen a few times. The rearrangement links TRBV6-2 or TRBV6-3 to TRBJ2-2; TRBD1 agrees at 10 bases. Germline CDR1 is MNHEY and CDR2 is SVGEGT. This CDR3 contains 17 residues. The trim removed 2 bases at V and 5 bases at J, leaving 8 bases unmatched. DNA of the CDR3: TGTGCCAGCAGTTACGTACGGACAGGGGGGTTGACCGGGGAGCTGTTTTTT. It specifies CASSYVRTGGLTGELFF.

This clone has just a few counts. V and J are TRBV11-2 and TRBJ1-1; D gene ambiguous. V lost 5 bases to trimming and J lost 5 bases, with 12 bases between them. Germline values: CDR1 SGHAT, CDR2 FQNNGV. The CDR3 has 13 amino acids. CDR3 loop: CASSGLRRTEAFF. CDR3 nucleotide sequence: TGTGCCAGCAGCGGACTCCGAAGGACTGAAGCTTTCTTT.

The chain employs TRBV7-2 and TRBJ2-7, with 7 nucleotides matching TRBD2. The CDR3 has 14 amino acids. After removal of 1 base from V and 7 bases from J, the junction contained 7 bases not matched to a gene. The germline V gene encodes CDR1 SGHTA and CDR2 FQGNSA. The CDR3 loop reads CASSLDSGIREQYF. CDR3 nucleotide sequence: TGTGCCAGCAGCTTAGACAGCGGGATCAGGGAGCAGTACTTC.

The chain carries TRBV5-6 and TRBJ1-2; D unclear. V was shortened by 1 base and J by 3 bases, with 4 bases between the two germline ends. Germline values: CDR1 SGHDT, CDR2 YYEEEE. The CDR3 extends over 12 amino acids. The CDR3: CASSLTDYGYTF. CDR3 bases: TGTGCCAGCAGCTTGACAGACTATGGCTACACCTTC.

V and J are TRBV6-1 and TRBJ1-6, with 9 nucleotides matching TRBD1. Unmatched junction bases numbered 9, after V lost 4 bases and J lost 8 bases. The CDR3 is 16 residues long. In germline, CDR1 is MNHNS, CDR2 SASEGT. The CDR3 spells CASSGTGVSKHSPLHF. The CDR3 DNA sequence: TGTGCCAGCAGTGGGACAGGGGTCTCCAAACATTCACCCCTCCACTTT.

The DNA of the CDR3 is TGTGCCAGCACGAGGGGGCAGAACACCGGGGAGCTGTTTTTT. Its translation: CASTRGQNTGELFF. The genes are TRBV27 and TRBJ2-2; 7 nucleotides align to TRBD1. V dropped 7 bases and J dropped 1; count of bases not matched to a gene: 3. The germline V gene has CDR1 MNHEY and CDR2 SMNVEV (reference sequence). The CDR3 consists of 14 residues.

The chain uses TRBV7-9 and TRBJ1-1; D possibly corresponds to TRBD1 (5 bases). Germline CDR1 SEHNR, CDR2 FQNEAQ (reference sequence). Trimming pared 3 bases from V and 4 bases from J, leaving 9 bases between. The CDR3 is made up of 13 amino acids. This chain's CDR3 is CASSFGDSTEAFF. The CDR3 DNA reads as TGTGCCAGCAGCTTCGGTGACAGCACTGAAGCTTTCTTT.

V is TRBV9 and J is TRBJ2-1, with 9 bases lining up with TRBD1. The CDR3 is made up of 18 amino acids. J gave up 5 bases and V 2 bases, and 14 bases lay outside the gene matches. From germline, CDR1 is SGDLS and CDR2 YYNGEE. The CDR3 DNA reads TGTGCCAGCAGCGTCCGGTCGGGACAGGGAACGCTCCACAATGAGCAGTTCTTC. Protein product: CASSVRSGQGTLHNEQFF.

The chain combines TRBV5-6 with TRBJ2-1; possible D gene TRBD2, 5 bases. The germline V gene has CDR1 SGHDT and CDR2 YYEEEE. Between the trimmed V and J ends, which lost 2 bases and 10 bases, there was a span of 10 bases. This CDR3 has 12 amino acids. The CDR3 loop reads CASSFKRYEQFF. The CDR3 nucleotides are TGTGCCAGCAGCTTCAAGCGGTACGAGCAGTTCTTC.

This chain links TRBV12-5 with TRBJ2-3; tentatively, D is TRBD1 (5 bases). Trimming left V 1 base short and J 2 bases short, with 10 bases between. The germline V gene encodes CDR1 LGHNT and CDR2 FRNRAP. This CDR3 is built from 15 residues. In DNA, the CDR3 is TGTGCTAGTGGTTTGGGGCAAGGGGTCACAGATACGCAGTATTTT. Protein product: CASGLGQGVTDTQYF.

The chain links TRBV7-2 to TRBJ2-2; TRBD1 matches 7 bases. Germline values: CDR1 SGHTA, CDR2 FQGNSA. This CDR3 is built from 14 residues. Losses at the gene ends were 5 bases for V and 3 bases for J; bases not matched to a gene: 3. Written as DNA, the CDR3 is TGTGCCAGCAGCCACAGGGGATACACCGGGGAGCTGTTTTTT. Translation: CASSHRGYTGELFF.

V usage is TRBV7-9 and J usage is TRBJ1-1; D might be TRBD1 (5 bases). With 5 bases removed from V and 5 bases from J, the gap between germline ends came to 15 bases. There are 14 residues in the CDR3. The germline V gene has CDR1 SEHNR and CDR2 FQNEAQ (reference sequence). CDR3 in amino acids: CASSPGGLGTEAFF. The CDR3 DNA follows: TGTGCCAGCAGCCCCGGGGGTTTGGGAACTGAAGCTTTCTTT.

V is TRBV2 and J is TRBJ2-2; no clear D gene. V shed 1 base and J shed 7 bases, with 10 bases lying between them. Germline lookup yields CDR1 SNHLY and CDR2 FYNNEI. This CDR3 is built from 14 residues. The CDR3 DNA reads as TGTGCCAGCAGTGAAGTTCGGGTTGGCGGGGAGCTGTTTTTT. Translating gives CASSEVRVGGELFF. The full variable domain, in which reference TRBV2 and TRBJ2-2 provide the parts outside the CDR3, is EPEVTQTPSHQVTQMGQEVILRCVPISNHLYFYWYRQILGQKVEFLVSFYNNEISEKSEIFDDQFSVERPDGSNFTLKIRSTKLEDSAMYFCASSEVRVGGELFFGEGSRLTVL.

CDR3 DNA: TGCGCCAGCAGGAGGGGGCCTAACACCGGGGAGCTGTTTTTT. Amino acid sequence: CASRRGPNTGELFF. The chain uses TRBV10-2 and TRBJ2-2, with 7 bases aligning to TRBD1. The CDR3 has 14 amino acids. Trimming took 6 bases from V and 2 from J; bases not matched to a gene: 3. Germline assignment: CDR1 WSHSY and CDR2 SAAADI.

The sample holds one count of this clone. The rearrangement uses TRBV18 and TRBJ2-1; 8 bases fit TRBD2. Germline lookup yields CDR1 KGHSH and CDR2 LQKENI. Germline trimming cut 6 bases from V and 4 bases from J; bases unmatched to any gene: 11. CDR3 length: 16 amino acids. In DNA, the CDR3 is TGTGCCAGCTCCCGTCAACTAGCGGATCCTTACAATGAGCAGTTCTTC. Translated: CASSRQLADPYNEQFF.